The present TCR beta chain was sequenced within a study of radiotherapy plus CTLA-4 blockade in lung cancer. Overall study results and limits: There was expansion of tumor-derived TCR clones in blood after radiotherapy plus ipilimumab.

Trimming cost V 0 bases and J 5 bases, with 11 bases left between them. Germline CDR1 is SGHRS and CDR2 is YFSETQ. This CDR3 has 14 residues. In the case of this clone: Its antigen is undetermined.

TCRdb's table, derived via immunoSEQ multiplex PCR, lists solely in-frame clones and lacks some. The sample gives 95,000 to 150,000 clones, about nine tenths of which show up once; more than 6.5% is in the top ten. The chain carries TRBV5-1 and TRBJ2-5; either TRBD1 or TRBD2 may supply D (5 bases each). Sequenced material: peripheral blood, taken from a patient treated with radiotherapy plus ipilimumab. The sequence was obtained from a human donor with non-small cell lung cancer that progressed on radiotherapy plus ipilimumab. CDR3 residues: CASSLDGTGETQYF. CDR3 bases: TGCGCCAGCAGCTTGGATGGGACGGGGGAGACCCAGTACTTC.